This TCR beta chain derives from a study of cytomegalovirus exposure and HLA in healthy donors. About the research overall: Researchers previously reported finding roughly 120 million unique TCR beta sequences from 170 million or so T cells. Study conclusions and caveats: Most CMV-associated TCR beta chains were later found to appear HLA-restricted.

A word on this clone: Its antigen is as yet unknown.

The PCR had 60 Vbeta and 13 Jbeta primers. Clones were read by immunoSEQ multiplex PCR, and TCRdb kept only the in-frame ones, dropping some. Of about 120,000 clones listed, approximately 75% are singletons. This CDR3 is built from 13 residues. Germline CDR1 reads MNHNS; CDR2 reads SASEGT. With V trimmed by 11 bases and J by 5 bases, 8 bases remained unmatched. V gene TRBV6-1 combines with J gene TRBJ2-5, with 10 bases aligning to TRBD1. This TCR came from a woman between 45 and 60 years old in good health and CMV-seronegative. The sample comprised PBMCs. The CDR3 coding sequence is TGTGCCGGCGGGACAGGGGATCAGGAGACCCAGTACTTC. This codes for CAGGTGDQETQYF.